What follows are 3 T cell receptor beta chains derived from one specimen sequenced in a study of technical replicates of blood from a handful of donors. Sequencing was performed with immunoSEQ multiplex PCR; in TCRdb, only in-frame clones are kept and a portion is missing. The sample shows around 15,000 clones, 65% to 90% of them seen only once. The source material was PBMCs. The receptors were sampled from a human donor in good health.

This chain uses TRBV27 with TRBJ2-1, with TRBD2 matching 8 bases. The CDR3 has 16 amino acids. Germline V CDR1 and CDR2: MNHEY, SMNVEV (reference sequence). V shed 3 bases and J 7 bases; nucleotides not matched to a gene: 11. Here the CDR3 DNA reads TGTGCCAGCAGTTTGGCGAGCGGGAGTGTCAATAATGAGCAGTTCTTC. Its protein product is CASSLASGSVNNEQFF.

The CDR3: CASSQGTGVSYGYTF. As DNA, the CDR3 is TGTGCCAGCAGCCAGGGGACAGGGGTGTCCTATGGCTACACCTTC. The chain couples TRBV7-9 to TRBJ1-2; TRBD1 matches at 10 bases. This CDR3 has 15 amino acids. Germline lookup yields CDR1 SEHNR and CDR2 FQNEAQ (reference sequence). The trim removed 5 bases at V and 4 bases at J, leaving 7 bases unmatched.

The V and J genes are TRBV7-6 and TRBJ2-7, with 9 bases that match TRBD2. From germline, CDR1 is SGHVS and CDR2 FNYEAQ. V was pared by 5 bases and J by 0 bases, with 2 bases of the junction left unmatched. This CDR3 spans 14 amino acids. The CDR3, as DNA: TGTGCCAGCAGCCGTAGCGGGAGCTCCTACGAGCAGTACTTC. Residues: CASSRSGSSYEQYF.